The 25 T cell receptor beta chains below were found in one sample sequenced in a study of cytomegalovirus exposure and HLA in healthy donors. In the PCR, 60 Vbeta and 13 Jbeta primers were used. Libraries were prepared by immunoSEQ multiplex PCR; TCRdb keeps only in-frame clonotypes and omits some of them. The profile shows approximately 160,000 clones, 68% of them singletons. The sequencing input was PBMCs. The receptor set was obtained from a woman younger than 35 in good health and CMV-seropositive.

The chain combines TRBV11-2 with TRBJ2-1; D unresolved. Between the trimmed V and J ends, which lost 1 base and 6 bases, there was a span of 4 bases. The CDR3 extends over 12 amino acids. Per germline, CDR1 SGHAT and CDR2 FQNNGV. CDR3 DNA sequence: TGTGCCAGCAGCTTAGGGGCCAATGAGCAGTTCTTC. It codes for CASSLGANEQFF.

This chain links TRBV6-5 with TRBJ2-1, with 7 bases lining up with TRBD2. J lost 2 bases, V lost 0 bases, and 4 bases had no gene match. CDR1 and CDR2 (germline): MNHEY, SVGAGI. The CDR3 runs to 16 residues. The CDR3 loop is CASSYSASGTYNEQFF. In DNA, the CDR3 is TGTGCCAGCAGTTACTCGGCTAGCGGCACCTACAATGAGCAGTTCTTC.

V and J are TRBV7-8 and TRBJ2-7; D ambiguous. V was shortened by 6 bases and J by 2 bases, with 17 bases between the two germline ends. CDR1 and CDR2 from the germline V gene are SGHVS and FQNEAQ. The length of the CDR3 is 15 residues. Written as DNA, the CDR3 is TGTGCCAGCAGGCCCCTAGGCGGCCCGACCTACGAGCAGTACTTC. As protein: CASRPLGGPTYEQYF. Full variable domain (rest looked up from reference TRBV7-8 and TRBJ2-7): GAGVSQSPRYKVAKRGQDVALRCDPISGHVSLFWYQQALGQGPEFLTYFQNEAQLDKSGLPSDRFFAERPEGSVSTLKIQRTQQEDSAVYLCASRPLGGPTYEQYFGPGTRLTVT.

This rearrangement joins TRBV7-2 to TRBJ2-7, with TRBD2 identical over 12 bases. Germline CDR1 is SGHTA and CDR2 is FQGNSA. The ends lost 5 bases at V and 3 bases at J; junction bases unmatched: 2. The CDR3 length is 14 residues. CDR3 nucleotide sequence: TGTGCCAGCAGCCAACTAGCGGGGGGCTACGAGCAGTACTTC. Protein sequence: CASSQLAGGYEQYF. Looking up the rest from reference TRBV7-2 and TRBJ2-7 gives the full variable domain: GAGVSQSPSNKVTEKGKDVELRCDPISGHTALYWYRQSLGQGLEFLIYFQGNSAPDKSGLPSDRFSAERTGGSVSTLTIQRTQQEDSAVYLCASSQLAGGYEQYFGPGTRLTVT.

For the CDR3, the DNA is TGCGCCAGCAGCTTGGCGGACAGTGGAACTGAAGCTTTCTTT. Translation: CASSLADSGTEAFF. The V call is TRBV5-1, the J call TRBJ1-1, with a weak D call TRBD1 (6 bases). Germline V gives CDR1 SGHRS, CDR2 YFSETQ. Between the trimmed V and J ends, which lost 0 bases and 5 bases, there was a span of 11 bases. The CDR3 consists of 14 residues. Supplemented by reference TRBV5-1 and TRBJ1-1, the full variable domain reads KAGVTQTPRYLIKTRGQQVTLSCSPISGHRSVSWYQQTPGQGLQFLFEYFSETQRNKGNFPGRFSGRQFSNSRSEMNVSTLELGDSALYLCASSLADSGTEAFFGQGTRLTVV.

The chain couples TRBV18 to TRBJ2-3, with 8 positions matching TRBD2. J gave up 4 bases and V 5 bases, and 2 bases lay outside the gene matches. Germline V gene lookup returns CDR1 KGHSH and CDR2 LQKENI. This CDR3 has 13 residues. CDR3: CASSGLAPDTQYF. The CDR3 DNA is TGTGCCAGCTCAGGACTAGCCCCAGATACGCAGTATTTT. The full variable domain, rest sourced from reference TRBV18 and TRBJ2-3, is NAGVMQNPRHLVRRRGQEARLRCSPMKGHSHVYWYRQLPEEGLKFMVYLQKENIIDESGMPKERFSAEFPKEGPSILRIQQVVRGDSAAYFCASSGLAPDTQYFGPGTRLTVL.

This sequence joins TRBV27 and TRBJ2-1, with TRBD1 matching over 9 bases. CDR1 MNHEY and CDR2 SMNVEV come from the germline V gene (reference sequence). This CDR3 is built from 15 residues. The V segment lost 5 bases and the J segment 3 bases; nucleotides outside the gene matches: 5. CDR3 residues: CASSLDRGIYNEQFF. The CDR3 coding sequence is TGTGCCAGCAGTCTGGACAGGGGAATCTACAATGAGCAGTTCTTC.

This chain connects TRBV27 to TRBJ2-6, with 7 bases that match TRBD2. In germline, CDR1 is MNHEY, CDR2 SMNVEV (reference sequence). The length of the CDR3 is 17 residues. V trimming: 5 bases; J trimming: 2 bases; junction bases outside the gene matches: 9. The CDR3 nucleotides read TGTGCCAGCAGTCCGAATGGGGGAGGGGCTGGGGCCAACGTCCTGACTTTC. Translated: CASSPNGGGAGANVLTF.

The chain is built from TRBV6-5 and TRBJ2-7, with 11 bases fitting TRBD2. The CDR3 extends over 13 amino acids. Germline CDR1 MNHEY, CDR2 SVGAGI. J gave up 5 bases and V 6 bases, and 3 bases lay outside the gene matches. As DNA, the CDR3 is TGTGCCAGCAGCATAGCGGGAGGGAACGAGCAGTACTTC. This encodes CASSIAGGNEQYF.

This clone was detected a few times. The rearrangement joins TRBV20-1 to TRBJ1-1, with D unresolved. The CDR3 has 11 amino acids. The germline gives CDR1 DFQATT, CDR2 SNEGSKA (reference sequence). The V gene lost 6 bases and the J gene lost 5 bases, with 10 bases spanning the gap. The CDR3 DNA reads TGCAGTGCCGAAGACAATACTGAAGCTTTCTTT. The encoded protein is CSAEDNTEAFF.

The genes are TRBV28 and TRBJ1-3, with a possible D match to TRBD1 (6 bases). Germline-derived CDR1 and CDR2 are MDHEN and SYDVKM. CDR3 length: 14 amino acids. Trimming pared 7 bases from V and 4 bases from J, leaving 14 bases between. The CDR3 bases are TGTGCCAGCATTGCGGGGGCAGGGGGAAACACCATATATTTT. This gives the protein CASIAGAGGNTIYF.

The chain combines TRBV19 with TRBJ2-1, with D perhaps matching TRBD2 (5 bases). CDR1 LNHDA and CDR2 SQIVND come from the germline V gene (reference sequence). The CDR3 is 14 residues long. The V end lost 5 bases, the J end lost 6 bases, and 14 bases lay between the germline ends. The CDR3 is CASSYGGRGNEQFF. The CDR3 nucleotides read TGTGCCAGTAGTTACGGTGGGAGAGGCAATGAGCAGTTCTTC. The whole variable domain, remainder taken from reference TRBV19 and TRBJ2-1, is DGGITQSPKYLFRKEGQNVTLSCEQNLNHDAMYWYRQDPGQGLRLIYYSQIVNDFQKGDIAEGYSVSREKKESFPLTVTSAQKNPTAFYLCASSYGGRGNEQFFGPGTRLTVL.

In its sample, this clone was seen a few times. The chain combines TRBV18 with TRBJ1-2; D gene unclear. The CDR3 sequence is 16 residues long. Per the germline V gene, CDR1 is KGHSH and CDR2 is LQKENI. V dropped 0 bases and J dropped 4 bases, with 15 bases sitting between them. CDR3: CASSPPNGVLGYGYTF. Written as DNA, the CDR3 is TGTGCCAGCTCACCACCGAACGGGGTACTGGGCTATGGCTACACCTTC.

The chain links TRBV15 to TRBJ2-7; D possibly corresponds to TRBD2 (5 bases). Germline V gives CDR1 LNHNV, CDR2 YYDKDF (reference sequence). This CDR3 region has 14 residues. The V gene lost 5 bases and the J gene lost 5 bases, with 16 bases spanning the gap. CDR3 coding DNA: TGTGCCACCAGCGGACTGGACTTTGCCCACGAGCAGTACTTC. Its protein is CATSGLDFAHEQYF. Full variable domain (missing parts from reference TRBV15 and TRBJ2-7): DAMVIQNPRYQVTQFGKPVTLSCSQTLNHNVMYWYQQKSSQAPKLLFHYYDKDFNNEADTPDNFQSRRPNTSFCFLDIRSPGLGDTAMYLCATSGLDFAHEQYFGPGTRLTVT.

This chain connects TRBV28 to TRBJ2-7; D is perhaps TRBD2 (6 bases). V was shortened by 2 bases and J by 5 bases, with 13 bases between the two germline ends. CDR1 MDHEN and CDR2 SYDVKM come from the germline V gene. This CDR3 has 14 amino acids. CDR3 coding DNA: TGTGCCAGCAGTTTAAGTGGAGGGTTCCACGAGCAGTACTTC. It yields the protein CASSLSGGFHEQYF.

The chain has TRBV27 and TRBJ1-5; no definite D call. CDR3 size: 14 residues. Deletions cut 11 bases from V and 2 bases from J, with 16 bases between. The germline gives CDR1 MNHEY, CDR2 SMNVEV (reference sequence). The CDR3 reads CASSLPGGNQPQHF. CDR3 nucleotides: TGTGCCTCCTCCTTACCGGGAGGCAATCAGCCCCAGCATTTT.

This clone was counted a few times. The chain is built from TRBV5-1 and TRBJ2-1; 10 bases match TRBD2. From germline, CDR1 is SGHRS and CDR2 YFSETQ. The CDR3 covers 16 residues. J gave up 1 base and V 4 bases, and 5 bases lay outside the gene matches. The CDR3 nucleotides are TGCGCCAGCAGCCTCCAACTAGCGGGGTCCTACAATGAGCAGTTCTTC. Translation gives CASSLQLAGSYNEQFF.

This CDR3 is CASSAGQPSFYGYTF. The CDR3 DNA is TGCGCCAGCAGCGCCGGACAGCCCAGCTTCTATGGCTACACCTTC. The rearrangement joins TRBV5-1 to TRBJ1-2, with D possibly TRBD1 on 6 matching bases. V was shortened by 4 bases and J by 4 bases, with 17 bases between the two germline ends. This CDR3 is built from 15 residues. Germline V gives CDR1 SGHRS, CDR2 YFSETQ.

The chain recombines TRBV13 with TRBJ2-1, with 9 bases that match TRBD1. V lost 8 bases, J lost 5 bases, and 4 bases stayed unmatched. Germline CDR1 and CDR2: PRHDT and FYEKMQ (reference sequence). The CDR3 runs 13 residues. The CDR3, as DNA: TGTGCCAGCTGTAGGGACAGGGACAATGAGCAGTTCTTC. Translation: CASCRDRDNEQFF.

This clone turned up a few times. The chain couples TRBV27 to TRBJ2-7; 7 bases are shared with TRBD1. The CDR3 runs to 15 residues. Germline V gene sequence: CDR1 MNHEY, CDR2 SMNVEV (reference sequence). J was trimmed by 0 bases and V by 4 bases; bases with no gene match: 6. Here the CDR3 reads CASSSSGTVSYEQYF. Written as DNA, the CDR3 is TGTGCCAGCAGTTCGTCCGGGACAGTCTCCTACGAGCAGTACTTC.

Details on this clone: A read error may account for a junction end that differs from germline. V gene TRBV7-6 combines with J gene TRBJ1-4; 11 bases agree with TRBD1. This CDR3 has 19 residues. CDR1 SGHVS and CDR2 FNYEAQ come from the germline V gene. The CDR3 coding sequence is TGTGCCAGCAGCTCAAGACCGGGACAGGGGGTGCTCTTTAATGAAAAACCGTTTTTT. Its translation: CASSSRPGQGVLFNEKPFF.

The rearrangement links TRBV19 to TRBJ2-6, with D perhaps matching TRBD1 (6 bases). Trimming removed 3 bases at V and 0 bases at J, with 6 bases between. The CDR3 totals 15 residues. Germline CDR1 is LNHDA and CDR2 is SQIVND (reference sequence). The CDR3 sequence: CASSMGASGANVLTF. CDR3 in DNA: TGTGCCAGTAGTATGGGGGCCTCTGGGGCCAACGTCCTGACTTTC.

A few counts support this clone. The J gene is TRBJ1-3, the V gene TRBV7-8; TRBD1 agrees at 7 bases. Germline loops: CDR1 SGHVS, CDR2 FQNEAQ. The trim removed 4 bases at V and 7 bases at J, leaving 13 bases unmatched. This CDR3 is 16 amino acids long. In nucleotides, the CDR3 is TGTGCCAGCAGCTCACCAACAGGGGCACCACGTAACACCATATATTTT. As protein: CASSSPTGAPRNTIYF. Together with reference TRBV7-8 and TRBJ1-3, the CDR3 gives the full variable domain: GAGVSQSPRYKVAKRGQDVALRCDPISGHVSLFWYQQALGQGPEFLTYFQNEAQLDKSGLPSDRFFAERPEGSVSTLKIQRTQQEDSAVYLCASSSPTGAPRNTIYFGEGSWLTVV.

The genes are TRBV18 and TRBJ1-4, with D perhaps TRBD1 (5 bases). Germline V gene lookup returns CDR1 KGHSH and CDR2 LQKENI. The CDR3 is 16 residues long. Trimming took off 5 bases at V and 7 bases at J, with 20 bases between the two ends. The CDR3 reads CASSWAASGRGEKLFF. CDR3 in DNA: TGTGCCAGCTCATGGGCAGCATCCGGAAGGGGTGAAAAACTGTTTTTT.

The rearrangement links TRBV9 to TRBJ2-1; 13 bases agree with TRBD2. V lost 3 bases to trimming and J lost 15 bases; unmatched junction nucleotides: 12. CDR1 is SGDLS, CDR2 YYNGEE, per germline. The CDR3 spans 15 residues. The CDR3 protein is CASSAQTSGGHSRFF. DNA for the CDR3: TGTGCCAGCAGCGCCCAGACTAGCGGGGGGCACAGCCGGTTCTTC.